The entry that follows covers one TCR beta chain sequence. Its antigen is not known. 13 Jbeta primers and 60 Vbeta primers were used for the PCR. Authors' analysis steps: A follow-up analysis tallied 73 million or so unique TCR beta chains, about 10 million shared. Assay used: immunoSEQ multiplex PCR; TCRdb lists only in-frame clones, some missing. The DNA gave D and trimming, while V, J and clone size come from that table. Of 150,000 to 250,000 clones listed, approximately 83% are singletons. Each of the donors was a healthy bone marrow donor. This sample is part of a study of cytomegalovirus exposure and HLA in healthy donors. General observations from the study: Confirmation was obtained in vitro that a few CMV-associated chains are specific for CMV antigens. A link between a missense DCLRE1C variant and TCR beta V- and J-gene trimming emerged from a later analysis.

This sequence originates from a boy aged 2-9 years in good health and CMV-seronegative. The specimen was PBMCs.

In nucleotides, the CDR3 is TGCGCCAGCAGTCCACAGGGGGCTCATGGCACTGAAGCTTTCTTT. This encodes CASSPQGAHGTEAFF. The rearrangement uses TRBV4-1 and TRBJ1-1; 9 bases map to TRBD1. J gave up 4 bases and V 6 bases, and 9 bases lay outside the gene matches. The germline CDR1 and CDR2 sequences are MGHRA and YSYEKL. The CDR3 loop spans 15 amino acids.